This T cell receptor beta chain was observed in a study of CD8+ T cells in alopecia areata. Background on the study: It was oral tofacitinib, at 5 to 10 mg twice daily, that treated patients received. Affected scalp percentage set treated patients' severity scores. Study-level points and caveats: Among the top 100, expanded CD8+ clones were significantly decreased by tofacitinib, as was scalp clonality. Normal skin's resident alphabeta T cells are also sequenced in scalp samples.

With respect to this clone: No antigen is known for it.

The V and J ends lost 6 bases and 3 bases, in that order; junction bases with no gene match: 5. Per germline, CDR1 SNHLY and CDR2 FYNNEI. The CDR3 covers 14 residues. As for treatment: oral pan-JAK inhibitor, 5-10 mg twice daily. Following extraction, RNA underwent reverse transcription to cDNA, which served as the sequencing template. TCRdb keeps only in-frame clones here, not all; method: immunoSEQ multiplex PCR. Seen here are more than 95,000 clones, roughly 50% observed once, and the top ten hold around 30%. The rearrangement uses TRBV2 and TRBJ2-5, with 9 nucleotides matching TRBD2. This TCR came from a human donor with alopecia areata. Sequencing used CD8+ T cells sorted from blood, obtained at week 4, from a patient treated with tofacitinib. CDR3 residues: CASSPGLAEETQYF. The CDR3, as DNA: TGTGCCAGCAGCCCGGGACTAGCTGAAGAGACCCAGTACTTC.